The clone carrying this T cell receptor beta chain was seen repeatedly, ten times or more. The CDR3 has 17 residues. Trimming removed 4 bases from V and 1 base from J, with 17 bases in between. In germline, CDR1 is MDHEN, CDR2 SYDVKM. The record originates from a study of T cells of healthy individuals. One entry per CDR3 protein results from TCRdb running MiXCR on the 5' RACE reads. The data hold about 41,000 distinct CDR3 sequences, with approximately 5% observed a single time. The clonotype comes from a human donor in good health. The V and J genes are TRBV28 and TRBJ2-1, with D maybe TRBD2 (7 bases). CDR3 coding DNA: TGTGCCAGCAGTTCTACCCGGGGGGCGGGATCCTACAATGAGCAGTTCTTC. Translating it yields CASSSTRGAGSYNEQFF.